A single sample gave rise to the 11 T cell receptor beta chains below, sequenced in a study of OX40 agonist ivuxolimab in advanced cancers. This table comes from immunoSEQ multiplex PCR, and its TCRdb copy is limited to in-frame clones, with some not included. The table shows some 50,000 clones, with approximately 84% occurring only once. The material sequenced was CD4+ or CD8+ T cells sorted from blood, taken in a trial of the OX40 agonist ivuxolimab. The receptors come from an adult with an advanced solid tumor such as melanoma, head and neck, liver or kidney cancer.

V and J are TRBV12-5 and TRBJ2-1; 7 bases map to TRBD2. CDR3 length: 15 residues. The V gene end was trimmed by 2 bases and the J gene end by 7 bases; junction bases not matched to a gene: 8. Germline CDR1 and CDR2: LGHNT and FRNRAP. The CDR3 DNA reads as TGTGCTAGTGGTTTGAGGACTAGAGGACGGAATGAGCAGTTCTTC. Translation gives CASGLRTRGRNEQFF.

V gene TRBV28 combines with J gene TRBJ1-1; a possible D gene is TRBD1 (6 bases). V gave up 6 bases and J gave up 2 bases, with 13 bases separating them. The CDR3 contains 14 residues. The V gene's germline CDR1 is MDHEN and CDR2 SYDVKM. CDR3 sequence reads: CASRLRTVNTEAFF. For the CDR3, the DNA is TGTGCCAGCAGGCTCAGGACAGTTAACACTGAAGCTTTCTTT.

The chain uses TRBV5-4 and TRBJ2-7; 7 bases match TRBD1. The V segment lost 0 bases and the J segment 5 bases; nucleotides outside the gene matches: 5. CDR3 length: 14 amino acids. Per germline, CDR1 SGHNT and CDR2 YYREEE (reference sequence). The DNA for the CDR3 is TGTGCCAGCAGCTTGGACAGGGGTCGTCACGAGCAGTACTTC. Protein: CASSLDRGRHEQYF.

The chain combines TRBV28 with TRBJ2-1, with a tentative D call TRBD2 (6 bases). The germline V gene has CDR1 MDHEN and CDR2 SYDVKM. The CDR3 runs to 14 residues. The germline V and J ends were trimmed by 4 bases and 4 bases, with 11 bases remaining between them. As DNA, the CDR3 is TGTGCCAGCAGTTCCTTGGGGAGGTACAATGAGCAGTTCTTC. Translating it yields CASSSLGRYNEQFF.

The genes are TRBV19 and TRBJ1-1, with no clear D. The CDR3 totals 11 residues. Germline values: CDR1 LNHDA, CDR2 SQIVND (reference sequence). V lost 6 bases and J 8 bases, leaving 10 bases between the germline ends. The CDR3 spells CASRSAAEAFF. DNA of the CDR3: TGTGCCAGTAGATCGGCAGCCGAAGCTTTCTTT.

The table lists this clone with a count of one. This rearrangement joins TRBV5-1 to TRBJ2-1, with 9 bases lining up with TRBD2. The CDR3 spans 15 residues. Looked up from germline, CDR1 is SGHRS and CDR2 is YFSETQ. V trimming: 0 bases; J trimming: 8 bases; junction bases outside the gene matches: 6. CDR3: CASSLVAGGPDEQFF. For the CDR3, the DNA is TGCGCCAGCAGCTTGGTGGCGGGAGGGCCCGATGAGCAGTTCTTC.

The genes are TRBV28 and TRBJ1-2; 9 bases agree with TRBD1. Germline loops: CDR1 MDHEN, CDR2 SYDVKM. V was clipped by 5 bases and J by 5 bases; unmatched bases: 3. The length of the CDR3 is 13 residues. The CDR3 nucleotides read TGTGCCAGCAGTATACAGGGGGCTTATGGCTACACCTTC. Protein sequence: CASSIQGAYGYTF.

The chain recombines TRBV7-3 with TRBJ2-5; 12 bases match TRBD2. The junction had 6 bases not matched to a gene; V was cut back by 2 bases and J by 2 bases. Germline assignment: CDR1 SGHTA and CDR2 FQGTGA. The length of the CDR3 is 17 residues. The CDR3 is CASSLGLAGGEQETQYF. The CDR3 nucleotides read TGTGCCAGCAGCTTAGGCCTAGCGGGAGGGGAACAAGAGACCCAGTACTTC.

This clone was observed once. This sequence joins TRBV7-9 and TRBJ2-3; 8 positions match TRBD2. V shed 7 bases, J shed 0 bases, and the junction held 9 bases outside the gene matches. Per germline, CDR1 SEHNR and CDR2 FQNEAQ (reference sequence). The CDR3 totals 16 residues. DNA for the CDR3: TGTGCCAGCACCCGTGGGGGCGGGAGGAGCACAGATACGCAGTATTTT. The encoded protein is CASTRGGGRSTDTQYF.

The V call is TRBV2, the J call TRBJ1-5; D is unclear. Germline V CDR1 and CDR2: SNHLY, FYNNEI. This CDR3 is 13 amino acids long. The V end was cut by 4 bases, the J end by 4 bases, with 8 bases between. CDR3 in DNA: TGTGCCAGCAGTGTGCAGCGGAATCAGCCCCAGCATTTT. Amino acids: CASSVQRNQPQHF.

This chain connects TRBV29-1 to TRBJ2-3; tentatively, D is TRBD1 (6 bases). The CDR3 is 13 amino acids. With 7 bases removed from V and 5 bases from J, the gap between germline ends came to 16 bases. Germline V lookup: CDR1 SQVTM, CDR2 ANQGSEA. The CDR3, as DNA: TGCAGCGGACGCAGGGGCGCGGGAGATACGCAGTATTTT. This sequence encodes CSGRRGAGDTQYF.